The source of this TCR beta chain is a study of blood T cells in healthy people across ages. This clonotype was observed a handful of times. Primers used in a second PCR of roughly 6 to 12 cycles were a sample-barcoded 5' primer and a J-beta primer mix. MiXCR, run by TCRdb on the 5' RACE reads, gives a single entry per CDR3 protein. Of around 670,000 distinct CDR3 sequences detected, about 30% appear once; the ten largest clones hold 15% to 19%. The material sequenced was blood. The TCR comes from a woman at least 80 years old in good health.

CDR3 DNA sequence: TGTGCCAGCACCTCGGGACAGGGGTGGAATTCACCCCTCCACTTT. Its protein product is CASTSGQGWNSPLHF. The genes are TRBV27 and TRBJ1-6; 10 positions match TRBD1. Germline V gene sequence: CDR1 MNHEY, CDR2 SMNVEV (reference sequence). This CDR3 is built from 15 residues. V trimming: 7 bases; J trimming: 7 bases; junction bases outside the gene matches: 7.